This TCR beta chain was identified in a study of technical replicates of blood from a handful of donors. Sequencing used immunoSEQ multiplex PCR; TCRdb keeps in-frame clones, though not all of them. Of approximately 88,000 clones listed, approximately 97% are singletons. The sequence derives from a human donor in good health. The specimen sequenced was T cells isolated from PBMCs.

The CDR3 sequence is CASSRLLAGVLNEQFF. The DNA for the CDR3 is TGCGCCAGCAGCCGATTATTAGCGGGAGTTCTCAATGAGCAGTTCTTC. V usage is TRBV4-1 and J usage is TRBJ2-1, with TRBD2 identical over 9 bases. The V gene end was trimmed by 4 bases and the J gene end by 6 bases; junction bases not matched to a gene: 10. CDR3 size: 16 residues. Germline V CDR1 and CDR2: MGHRA, YSYEKL.